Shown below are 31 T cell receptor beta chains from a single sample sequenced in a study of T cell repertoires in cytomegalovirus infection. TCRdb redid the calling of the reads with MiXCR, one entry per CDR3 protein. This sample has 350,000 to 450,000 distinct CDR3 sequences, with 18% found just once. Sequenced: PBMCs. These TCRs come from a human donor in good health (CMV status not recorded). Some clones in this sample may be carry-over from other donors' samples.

The CDR3 is CASSPAVGNYEQYF. Written as DNA, the CDR3 is TGTGCCAGCAGCCCGGCAGTCGGTAACTACGAGCAGTACTTC. The chain links TRBV12-3 or TRBV12-4 to TRBJ2-7; D gene unclear. The CDR3 runs to 14 residues. V shed 6 bases and J shed 3 bases, with 15 bases lying between them.

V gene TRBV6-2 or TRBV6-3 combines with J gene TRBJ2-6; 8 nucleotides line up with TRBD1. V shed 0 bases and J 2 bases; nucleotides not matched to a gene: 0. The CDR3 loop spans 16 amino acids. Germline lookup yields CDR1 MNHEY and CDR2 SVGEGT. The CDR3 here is CASSYSTGAGANVLTF. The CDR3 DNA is TGTGCCAGCAGTTACTCGACAGGGGCTGGGGCCAACGTCCTGACTTTC.

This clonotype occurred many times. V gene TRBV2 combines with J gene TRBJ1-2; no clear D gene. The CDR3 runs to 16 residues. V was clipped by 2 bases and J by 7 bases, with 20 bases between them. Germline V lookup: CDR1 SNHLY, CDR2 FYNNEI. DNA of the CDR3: TGTGCCAGCAGTGAATCCCCGGGCCCGGCTTCAAGTGGCTACACCTTC. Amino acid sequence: CASSESPGPASSGYTF.

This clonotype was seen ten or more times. The CDR3 DNA is TGTGCCAGCAGTTCAACGGTCGAGAGCCGGGGTAGAAACATTCAGTACTTC. Amino acids: CASSSTVESRGRNIQYF. The chain has TRBV27 and TRBJ2-4; TRBD2 might be the D (5 bases). Germline CDR1 reads MNHEY; CDR2 reads SMNVEV (reference sequence). Trimming left V 4 bases short and J 6 bases short, with 22 bases between. CDR3 size: 17 residues.

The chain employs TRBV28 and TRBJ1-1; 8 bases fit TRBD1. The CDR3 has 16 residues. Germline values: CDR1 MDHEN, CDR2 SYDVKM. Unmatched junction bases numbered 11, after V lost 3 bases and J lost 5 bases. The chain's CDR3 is CASSFSSGQGGTEAFF. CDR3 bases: TGTGCCAGCAGTTTTTCCTCCGGACAGGGTGGTACTGAAGCTTTCTTT.

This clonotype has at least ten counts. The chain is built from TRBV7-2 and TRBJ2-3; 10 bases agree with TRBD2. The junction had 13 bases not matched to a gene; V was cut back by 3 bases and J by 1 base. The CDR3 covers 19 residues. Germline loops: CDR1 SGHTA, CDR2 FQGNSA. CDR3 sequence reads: CASSFRLAGYGGGTDTQYF. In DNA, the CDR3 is TGTGCCAGCAGCTTTCGACTAGCGGGTTACGGAGGAGGCACAGATACGCAGTATTTT.

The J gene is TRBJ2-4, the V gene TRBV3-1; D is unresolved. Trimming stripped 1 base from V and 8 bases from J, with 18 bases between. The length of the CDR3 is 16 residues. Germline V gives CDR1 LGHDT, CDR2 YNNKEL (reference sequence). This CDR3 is CASSQGSPSSRDIQYF. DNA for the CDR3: TGTGCCAGCAGCCAAGGCTCACCTTCTTCTAGGGACATTCAGTACTTC.

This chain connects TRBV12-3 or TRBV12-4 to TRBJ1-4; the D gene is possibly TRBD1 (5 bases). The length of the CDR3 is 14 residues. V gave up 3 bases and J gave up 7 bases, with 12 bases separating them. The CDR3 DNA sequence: TGTGCCAGCAGTTTGTGGGGGGATGGTGAAAAACTGTTTTTT. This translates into CASSLWGDGEKLFF.

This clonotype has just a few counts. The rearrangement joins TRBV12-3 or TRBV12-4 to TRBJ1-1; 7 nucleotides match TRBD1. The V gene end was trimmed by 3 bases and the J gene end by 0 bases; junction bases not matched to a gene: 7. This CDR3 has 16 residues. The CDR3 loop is CASSFRQGRMNTEAFF. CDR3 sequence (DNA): TGTGCCAGCAGTTTCCGACAGGGTAGGATGAACACTGAAGCTTTCTTT.

Here the CDR3 reads CATSDPRDTNYEQYF. CDR3 bases: TGTGCCACCAGTGATCCCCGGGACACCAACTACGAGCAGTACTTC. The chain has TRBV24-1 and TRBJ2-7, with D possibly TRBD1 on 6 matching bases. CDR1 and CDR2 from the germline V gene are KGHDR and SFDVKD. Trimming took 3 bases from V and 3 from J, leaving 14 bases between them. This CDR3 region has 15 residues.

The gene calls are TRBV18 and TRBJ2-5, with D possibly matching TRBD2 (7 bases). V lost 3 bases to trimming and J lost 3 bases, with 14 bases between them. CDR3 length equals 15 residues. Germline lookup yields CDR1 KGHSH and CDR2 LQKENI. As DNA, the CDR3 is TGTGCCAGCTCACCCCTCGGGGGGCGCGAAGAGACCCAGTACTTC. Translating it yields CASSPLGGREETQYF. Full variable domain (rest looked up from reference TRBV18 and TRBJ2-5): NAGVMQNPRHLVRRRGQEARLRCSPMKGHSHVYWYRQLPEEGLKFMVYLQKENIIDESGMPKERFSAEFPKEGPSILRIQQVVRGDSAAYFCASSPLGGREETQYFGPGTRLLVL.

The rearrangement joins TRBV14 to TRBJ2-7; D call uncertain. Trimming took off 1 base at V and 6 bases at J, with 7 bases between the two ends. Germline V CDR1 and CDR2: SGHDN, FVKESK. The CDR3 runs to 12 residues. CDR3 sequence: CASSQVRVEQYF. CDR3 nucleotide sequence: TGTGCCAGCAGCCAAGTTCGCGTCGAGCAGTACTTC.

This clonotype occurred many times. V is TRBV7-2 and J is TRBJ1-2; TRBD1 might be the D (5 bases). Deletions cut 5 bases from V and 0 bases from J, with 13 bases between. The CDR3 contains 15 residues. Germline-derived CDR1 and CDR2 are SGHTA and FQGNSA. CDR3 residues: CASSPTGQANYGYTF. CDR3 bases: TGTGCCAGCAGCCCCACAGGCCAAGCTAACTATGGCTACACCTTC.

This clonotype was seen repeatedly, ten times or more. The CDR3 reads CASSLQWQDGGYTF. CDR3 nucleotides: TGTGCCAGCAGCTTACAGTGGCAGGACGGTGGCTACACCTTC. The chain has TRBV7-2 and TRBJ1-2; the D is unclear. The germline V gene encodes CDR1 SGHTA and CDR2 FQGNSA. This CDR3 is 14 amino acids long. Trimming removed 2 bases from V and 7 bases from J, with 14 bases in between.

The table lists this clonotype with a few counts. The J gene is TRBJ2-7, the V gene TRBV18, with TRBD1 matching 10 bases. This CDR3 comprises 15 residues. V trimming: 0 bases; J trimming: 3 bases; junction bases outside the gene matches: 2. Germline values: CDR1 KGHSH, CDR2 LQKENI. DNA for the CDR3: TGTGCCAGCTCACCACCGGGACAGGGGATCTACGAGCAGTACTTC. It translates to CASSPPGQGIYEQYF. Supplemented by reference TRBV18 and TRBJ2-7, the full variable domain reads NAGVMQNPRHLVRRRGQEARLRCSPMKGHSHVYWYRQLPEEGLKFMVYLQKENIIDESGMPKERFSAEFPKEGPSILRIQQVVRGDSAAYFCASSPPGQGIYEQYFGPGTRLTVT.

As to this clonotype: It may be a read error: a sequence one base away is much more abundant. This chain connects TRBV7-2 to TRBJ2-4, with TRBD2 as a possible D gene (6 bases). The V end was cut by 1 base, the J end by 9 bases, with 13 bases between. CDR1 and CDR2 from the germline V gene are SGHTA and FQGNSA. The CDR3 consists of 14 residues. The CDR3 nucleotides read TGTGCCAGCAGCTTAGTCCCGACTAGTGGCATTCAGTACTTC. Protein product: CASSLVPTSGIQYF.

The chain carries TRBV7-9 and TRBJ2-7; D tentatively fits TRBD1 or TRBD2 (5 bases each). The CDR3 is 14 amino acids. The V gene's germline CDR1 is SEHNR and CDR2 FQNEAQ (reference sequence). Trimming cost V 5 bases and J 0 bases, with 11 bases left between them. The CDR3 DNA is TGTGCCAGCAGCGAGACGGGACCCTCCTACGAGCAGTACTTC. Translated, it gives CASSETGPSYEQYF.

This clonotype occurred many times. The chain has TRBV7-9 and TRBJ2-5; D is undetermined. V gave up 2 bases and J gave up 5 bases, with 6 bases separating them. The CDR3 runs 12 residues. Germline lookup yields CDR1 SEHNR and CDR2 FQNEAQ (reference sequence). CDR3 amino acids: CASSLSKETQYF. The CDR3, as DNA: TGTGCCAGCAGCTTAAGCAAGGAGACCCAGTACTTC.

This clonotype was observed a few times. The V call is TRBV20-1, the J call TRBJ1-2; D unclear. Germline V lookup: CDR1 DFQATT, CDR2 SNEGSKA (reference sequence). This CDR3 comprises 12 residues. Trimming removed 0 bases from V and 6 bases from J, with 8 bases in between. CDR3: CSAREFGHGYTF. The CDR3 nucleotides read TGCAGTGCTAGAGAGTTCGGCCATGGCTACACCTTC.

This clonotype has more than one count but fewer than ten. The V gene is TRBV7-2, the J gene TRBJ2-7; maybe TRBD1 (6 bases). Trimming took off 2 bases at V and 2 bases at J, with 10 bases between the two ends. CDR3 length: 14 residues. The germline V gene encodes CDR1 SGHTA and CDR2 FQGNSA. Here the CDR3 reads CASSLIDRPYEQYF. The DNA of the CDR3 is TGTGCCAGCAGCTTAATCGACAGGCCCTACGAGCAGTACTTC. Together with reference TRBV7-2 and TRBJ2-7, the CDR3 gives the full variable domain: GAGVSQSPSNKVTEKGKDVELRCDPISGHTALYWYRQSLGQGLEFLIYFQGNSAPDKSGLPSDRFSAERTGGSVSTLTIQRTQQEDSAVYLCASSLIDRPYEQYFGPGTRLTVT.

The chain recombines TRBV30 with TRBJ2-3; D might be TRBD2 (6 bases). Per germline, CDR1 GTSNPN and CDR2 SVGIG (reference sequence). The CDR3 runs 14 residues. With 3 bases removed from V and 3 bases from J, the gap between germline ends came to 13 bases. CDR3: CAWSSRERTDTQYF. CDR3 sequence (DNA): TGTGCCTGGAGCTCACGGGAGCGAACAGATACGCAGTATTTT. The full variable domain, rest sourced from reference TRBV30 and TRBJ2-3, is SQTIHQWPATLVQPVGSPLSLECTVEGTSNPNLYWYRQAAGRGLQLLFYSVGIGQISSEVPQNLSASRPQDRQFILSSKKLLLSDSGFYLCAWSSRERTDTQYFGPGTRLTVL.

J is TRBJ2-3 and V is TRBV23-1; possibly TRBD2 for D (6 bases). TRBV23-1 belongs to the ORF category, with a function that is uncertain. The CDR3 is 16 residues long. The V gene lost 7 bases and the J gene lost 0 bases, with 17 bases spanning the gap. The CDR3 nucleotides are TGCGCCAGCACAAGGGTAGCGGTCCCTAGCACAGATACGCAGTATTTT. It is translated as CASTRVAVPSTDTQYF.

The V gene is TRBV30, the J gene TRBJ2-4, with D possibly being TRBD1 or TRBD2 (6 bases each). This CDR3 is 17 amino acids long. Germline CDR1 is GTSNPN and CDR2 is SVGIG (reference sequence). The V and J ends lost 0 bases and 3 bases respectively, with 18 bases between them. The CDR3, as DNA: TGTGCCTGGAGTGTGGATCGGGCGGAGGGGGGCAAAAACATTCAGTACTTC. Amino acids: CAWSVDRAEGGKNIQYF.

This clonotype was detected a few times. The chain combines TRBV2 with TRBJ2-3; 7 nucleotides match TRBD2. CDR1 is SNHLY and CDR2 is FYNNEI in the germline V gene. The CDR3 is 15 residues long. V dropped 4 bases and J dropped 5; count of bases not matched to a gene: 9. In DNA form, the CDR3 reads TGTGCCAGCAGTGCCCGGAGCGGGGCGGAAGATACGCAGTATTTT. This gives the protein CASSARSGAEDTQYF.

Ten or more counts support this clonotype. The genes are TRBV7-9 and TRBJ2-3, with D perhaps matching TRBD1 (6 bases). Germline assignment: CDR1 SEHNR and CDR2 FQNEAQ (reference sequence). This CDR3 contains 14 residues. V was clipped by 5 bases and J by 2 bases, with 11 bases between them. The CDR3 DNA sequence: TGTGCCAGCAGCCAACGACAGGCCACAGATACGCAGTATTTT. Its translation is CASSQRQATDTQYF.

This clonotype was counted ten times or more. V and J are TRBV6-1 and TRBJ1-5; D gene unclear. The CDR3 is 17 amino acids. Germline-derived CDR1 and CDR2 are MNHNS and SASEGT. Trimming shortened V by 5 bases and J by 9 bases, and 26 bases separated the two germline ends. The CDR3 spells CASSTPFVRGFTRPQHF. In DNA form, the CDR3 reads TGTGCCAGCAGTACGCCCTTTGTCCGAGGGTTCACAAGGCCCCAGCATTTT.

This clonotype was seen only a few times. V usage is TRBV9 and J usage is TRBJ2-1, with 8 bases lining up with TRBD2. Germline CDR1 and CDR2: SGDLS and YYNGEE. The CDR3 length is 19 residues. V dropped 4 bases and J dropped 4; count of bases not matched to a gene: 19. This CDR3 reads CASSPGGGPARTDYNEQFF. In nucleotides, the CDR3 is TGTGCCAGCAGCCCAGGCGGGGGGCCGGCCCGGACAGATTACAATGAGCAGTTCTTC.

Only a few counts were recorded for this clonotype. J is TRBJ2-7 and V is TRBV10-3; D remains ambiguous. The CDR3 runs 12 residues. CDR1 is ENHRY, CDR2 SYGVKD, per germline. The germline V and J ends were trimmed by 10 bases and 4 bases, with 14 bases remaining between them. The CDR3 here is CATSLTEYEQYF. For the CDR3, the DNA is TGTGCCACCTCGTTAACGGAGTACGAGCAGTACTTC.

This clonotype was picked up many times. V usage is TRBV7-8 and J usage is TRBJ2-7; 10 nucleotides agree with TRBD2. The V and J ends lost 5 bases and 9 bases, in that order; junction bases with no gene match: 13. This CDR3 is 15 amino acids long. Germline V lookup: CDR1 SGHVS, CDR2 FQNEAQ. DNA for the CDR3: TGTGCCAGCAGCACAACTAGCGGGGTCGCGTGGGTGCAGTACTTC. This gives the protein CASSTTSGVAWVQYF.

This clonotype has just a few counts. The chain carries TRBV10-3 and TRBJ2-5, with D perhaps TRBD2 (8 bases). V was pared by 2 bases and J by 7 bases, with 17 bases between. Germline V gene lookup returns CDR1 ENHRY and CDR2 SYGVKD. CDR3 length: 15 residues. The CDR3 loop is CAISEGTAGGGTQYF. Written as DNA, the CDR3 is TGTGCCATCAGTGAGGGGACAGCCGGGGGGGGGACCCAGTACTTC.

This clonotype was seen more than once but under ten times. CDR3 DNA sequence: TGTGCCATCAGCCCGACGGTTGCCGGGGAGCTGTTTTTT. Residues: CAISPTVAGELFF. The chain is built from TRBV10-3 and TRBJ2-2; no reliable D call. Germline loops: CDR1 ENHRY, CDR2 SYGVKD. This CDR3 spans 13 amino acids. The V gene lost 6 bases and the J gene lost 6 bases, with 11 bases spanning the gap.